This T cell receptor beta chain came from a study of blood T cells in healthy people across ages. This CDR3 contains 15 residues. Germline V gene lookup returns CDR1 SNHLY and CDR2 FYNNEI. Primed by a sample-barcoded 5' primer and a J-beta primer mix, a second PCR proceeded for about 6 to 11 cycles. Tags on each cDNA molecule came from a template-switch adaptor with 12 random nucleotides. TCRdb itself ran the 5' RACE reads through MiXCR, one entry per CDR3 protein. This repertoire shows about 770,000 distinct CDR3 sequences, around two fifths found once; its top ten account for approximately 20%. The material sequenced was blood. The chain uses TRBV2 and TRBJ2-7; 11 bases are shared with TRBD2. Judging by the DNA end, TRBJ2-5 fits better; the J call may be wrong. This TCR came from a man aged 55 to 69 in good health. CDR3 DNA: TGTGCCAGCACCCAAACCGGGACTAGCGGCGAGACCCAGTACTTC. This sequence encodes CASTQTGTSGETQYF.